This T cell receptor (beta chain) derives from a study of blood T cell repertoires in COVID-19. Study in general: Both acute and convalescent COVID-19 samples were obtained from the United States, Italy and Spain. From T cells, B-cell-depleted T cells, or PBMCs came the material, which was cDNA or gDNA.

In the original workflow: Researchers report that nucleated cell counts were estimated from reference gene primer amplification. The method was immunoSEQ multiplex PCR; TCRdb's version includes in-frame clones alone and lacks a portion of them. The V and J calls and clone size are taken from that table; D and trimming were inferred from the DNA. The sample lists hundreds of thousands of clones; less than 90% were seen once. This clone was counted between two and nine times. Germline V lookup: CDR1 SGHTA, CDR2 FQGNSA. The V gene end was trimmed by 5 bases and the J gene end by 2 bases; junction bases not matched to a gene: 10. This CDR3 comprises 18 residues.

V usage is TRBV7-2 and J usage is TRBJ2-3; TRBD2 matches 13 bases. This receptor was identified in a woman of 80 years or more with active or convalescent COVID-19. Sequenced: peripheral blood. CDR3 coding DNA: TGTGCCAGCAGCCAAAGATACGGACTAGCGGGGGACACAGATACGCAGTATTTT. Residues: CASSQRYGLAGDTDTQYF.